This is a list of T cell receptor beta chains from one sample in a study of blood T cell repertoires in COVID-19. Repertoires were generated with immunoSEQ multiplex PCR, while TCRdb's copy carries only in-frame clones and drops some. The sample has more than 25,000 clones, roughly 87% seen once. Input material: peripheral blood. These receptors all come from a human donor with acute or convalescent COVID-19. The donor label of this sample is uncertain. The CDR3 runs from the conserved cysteine through the conserved F or W. A D gene is named only where the DNA matches it firmly. Clone size is stated in some rows and not others, as once, few, many or a class when expanded.

size | D | J | V | CDR3 | DNA
. | . | TRBJ2-1 | TRBV28 | CASSRGADNEQFF | TGTGCCAGCAGCCGGGGTGCTGACAATGAGCAGTTCTTC
. | . | TRBJ1-5 | TRBV19 | CASSNTRTGDIQPQHF | TGTGCCAGTAGTAACACTCGGACGGGAGATATTCAGCCCCAGCATTTT
. | . | TRBJ1-6 | TRBV14 | CASSQVRQRINSPLHF | TGTGCCAGCAGCCAAGTTCGGCAGAGGATAAATTCACCCCTCCACTTT
. | . | TRBJ2-1 | TRBV12-3/TRBV12-4 | CASRATGLHEQFF | TGTGCCAGCAGGGCGACCGGACTACATGAGCAGTTCTTC
. | TRBD1 | TRBJ2-1 | TRBV7-6 | CASSFSRGQSSYNEQFF | TGTGCCAGCAGCTTTTCTCGGGGACAGAGTTCCTACAATGAGCAGTTCTTC
once | . | TRBJ1-4 | TRBV25-1 | CASSEYVQSLSNEKLFF | TGTGCCAGCAGTGAATACGTACAAAGTTTAAGTAATGAAAAACTGTTTTTT
. | . | TRBJ2-3 | TRBV7-2 | CASSLGPLARTDTQYF | TGTGCCAGCAGCTTAGGTCCCCTAGCGAGAACAGATACGCAGTATTTT
. | TRBD1 | TRBJ1-6 | TRBV6-5 | CASSSRTGVRNSPLHF | TGTGCCAGCAGTTCTCGGACAGGGGTGAGAAATTCACCCCTCCACTTT
. | TRBD2 | TRBJ2-5 | TRBV4-3 | CASSQGTTSGGAETQYF | TGCGCCAGCAGCCAAGGGACAACTAGCGGGGGGGCAGAGACCCAGTACTTC
. | . | TRBJ1-6 | TRBV27 | CASSFGGVSPLHF | TGTGCCAGCAGTTTTGGTGGAGTCTCACCCCTCCACTTT
. | . | TRBJ2-1 | TRBV19 | CASSPRRGTPSYNEQFF | TGTGCCAGTAGCCCGCGTAGGGGGACCCCCTCCTACAATGAGCAGTTCTTC
. | TRBD1 | TRBJ1-1 | TRBV19 | CASTPQTRGDSEAFF | TGTGCCAGTACCCCTCAGACCAGGGGGGATTCGGAAGCTTTCTTT
. | TRBD1 | TRBJ2-7 | TRBV4-3 | CASSQLTDRDYEQYF | TGCGCCAGCAGCCAACTTACGGACAGGGACTACGAGCAGTACTTC
. | . | TRBJ2-7 | TRBV7-9 | CASSLDALSYEQYF | TGTGCCAGCAGCTTAGATGCACTCTCCTACGAGCAGTACTTC
. | TRBD2 | TRBJ2-7 | TRBV4-1 | CASSQERLAGGYEQYF | TGCGCCAGCAGCCAAGAAAGACTAGCGGGAGGGTACGAGCAGTACTTC
. | . | TRBJ2-3 | TRBV5-8 | CASSLEPLSTDTQYF | TGTGCCAGCAGCTTGGAGCCTCTTAGCACAGATACGCAGTATTTT
. | . | TRBJ2-3 | TRBV6-6 | CACSTPSAISDTQYF | TGTGCCTGTTCGACTCCTAGCGCTATCTCAGATACGCAGTATTTT
. | . | TRBJ2-1 | TRBV5-1 | CASSLERPSGEQFF | TGCGCCAGCAGCTTGGAGAGGCCCTCGGGTGAGCAGTTCTTC
. | TRBD1 | TRBJ1-5 | TRBV6-1 | CASSELTQRQGGNQPQHF | TGTGCCAGCAGTGAACTTACCCAAAGACAGGGAGGAAATCAGCCCCAGCATTTT
. | TRBD2 | TRBJ2-1 | TRBV19 | CASSIGTTNEQFF | TGTGCCAGTAGTATCGGGACTACAAATGAGCAGTTCTTC
. | . | TRBJ1-2 | TRBV12-3/TRBV12-4 | CASSPENNYGYTF | TGTGCCAGCAGTCCCGAGAATAACTATGGCTACACCTTC
. | TRBD1 | TRBJ1-1 | TRBV19 | CASSFRQGGRKAFF | TGTGCCAGTAGTTTCAGACAGGGGGGAAGAAAAGCTTTCTTT
. | TRBD1 | TRBJ1-6 | TRBV5-1 | CASSSTGTASPLHF | TGCGCCAGCAGCTCTACCGGGACAGCCTCACCCCTCCACTTT
few | . | TRBJ2-1 | TRBV19 | CASSPYNEQFF | TGTGCCAGTAGCCCTTACAATGAGCAGTTCTTC
. | . | TRBJ1-1 | TRBV4-1 | CASSHQGSQAFF | TGCGCCAGCAGCCATCAGGGGTCACAAGCTTTCTTT
once | . | TRBJ2-1 | TRBV3-1/TRBV3-2 | CASSQGASGAEQFF | TGTGCCAGCAGCCAAGGGGCAAGCGGAGCTGAGCAGTTCTTC
. | . | TRBJ2-7 | TRBV2 | CASGASSYEQYF | TGTGCCAGCGGGGCTAGCTCCTACGAGCAGTACTTC
. | . | TRBJ1-4 | TRBV2 | CASSDAGTGRWATNEKLFF | TGTGCCAGCAGCGATGCCGGGACGGGGAGGTGGGCAACTAATGAAAAACTGTTTTTT
once | . | TRBJ2-7 | TRBV7-2 | CASSPHQGPYEQYF | TGTGCCAGCAGCCCTCACCAGGGCCCCTACGAGCAGTACTTC
. | TRBD1 | TRBJ2-7 | TRBV18 | CASSPGTDSYEQYF | TGTGCCAGCTCTCCCGGGACAGACTCCTACGAGCAGTACTTC
. | . | TRBJ2-3 | TRBV12-3/TRBV12-4 | CASSRVDTQYF | TGTGCCAGCAGCCGGGTAGATACGCAGTATTTT
. | . | TRBJ2-7 | TRBV6-5 | CASGLELSYEQYF | TGTGCCAGCGGGCTGGAATTGTCCTACGAGCAGTACTTC
. | TRBD1 | TRBJ1-2 | TRBV30 | CAWSKGTGEGYGYTF | TGTGCCTGGAGTAAGGGGACAGGGGAGGGCTATGGCTACACCTTC
once | TRBD1 | TRBJ2-2 | TRBV3-1/TRBV3-2 | CASSLKTGTANRGELFF | TGTGCCAGCAGCCTAAAAACCGGGACAGCGAATCGCGGGGAGCTGTTTTTT
once | TRBD1 | TRBJ1-4 | TRBV6-5 | CASSWGQGRYNEKLFF | TGTGCCAGCAGTTGGGGACAGGGAAGATATAATGAAAAACTGTTTTTT
. | . | TRBJ2-5 | TRBV11-2 | CASSQRTVQETQYF | TGTGCCAGCAGCCAACGGACAGTCCAAGAGACCCAGTACTTC
. | . | TRBJ2-2 | TRBV7-3 | CASSLSTGELFF | TGTGCCAGCAGCCTTAGTACCGGGGAGCTGTTTTTT
. | . | TRBJ1-3 | TRBV5-6 | CASSVQGVDTIYF | TGTGCCAGCAGCGTACAGGGTGTAGACACCATATATTTT
. | TRBD2 | TRBJ2-3 | TRBV7-2 | CASSFLLAGGRSDTQYF | TGTGCCAGCAGCTTTTTGCTAGCGGGGGGGAGGTCAGATACGCAGTATTTT
. | . | TRBJ2-1 | TRBV11-3 | CASSSLKGSGEQFF | TGTGCCAGCAGCTCATTAAAGGGTAGCGGTGAGCAGTTCTTC
. | . | TRBJ1-4 | TRBV19 | CASSIARGREKLFF | TGTGCCAGTAGTATAGCCAGGGGCCGTGAAAAACTGTTTTTT
. | . | TRBJ2-3 | TRBV11-3 | CASSLVLDTQYF | TGTGCCAGCAGCTTAGTATTAGATACGCAGTATTTT
. | . | TRBJ2-1 | TRBV6-2/TRBV6-3 | CASSFYSYNEQFF | TGTGCCAGCAGTTTCTACTCCTACAATGAGCAGTTCTTC
. | . | TRBJ2-2 | TRBV7-9 | CASRRGTGELFF | TGTGCCAGCAGGCGGGGTACCGGGGAGCTGTTTTTT
. | TRBD1 | TRBJ2-1 | TRBV29-1 | CSGTQGSSYNEQFF | TGCAGCGGCACACAGGGGAGCTCCTACAATGAGCAGTTCTTC